The T cell receptor (beta chain) under discussion was sequenced for a study of molecular identifiers for immune sequencing clone quantification (dated by TCRdb to the late 2010s). In terms of the full investigation: For a replicate experiment, the RNA from either 20,000 or 100,000 naive CD8 T cells was divided into five aliquots, and four of those aliquots went on to sequencing. This methods study used CD8 T cells to benchmark TCR RNA copy counting and molecular-identifier clustering-based TCR repertoire sequencing (MIDCIRS).

The germline V and J ends show losses of 1 base and 8 bases respectively, and no gene match explains 6 bases of the junction. The CDR3 covers 15 residues, taking in both the cysteine and the phenylalanine. Left in the record is the CDR3 DNA by itself, 45 bases read in frame from the first base. According to the germline V gene, CDR1 reads SGHVS and CDR2 reads FNYEAQ. The library was made by PCR. The sequencer listed for this sample is Illumina HiSeq 4000. Preparation of bulk TCR libraries followed a previously described approach, with the TCR primers listed in Table S5. Total RNA was purified with the Qiagen AllPrep DNA/RNA kit. Before analysis, reads from multiple sequencing runs of the same library were pooled. On the authors' methods: Reads were retained only if the reads had an exact TCR constant sequence, and the retained reads were trimmed to 150 nt and grouped according to their 12-nt molecular barcodes. Within each barcode group, reads were sub-clustered at a 15% Levenshtein threshold, and quality-weighted consensus sequences were built per RNA molecule. Non-functional sequences were excluded, and lower-count sequences lying one edit away from another sequence were also excluded. Based on a fit of two negative binomial distributions, barcode sub-clusters having less than 20% of the maximum read count were discarded. TCRdb cleaned the public reads at Q25 with fastp, built clones with MiXCR and kept in-frame beta chains. Under each unique CDR3 protein, matching rows form one entry showing the most common genes and DNA. TCRdb's processing, not the study's, gives the V and J calls here. This sample is represented by just under 65,000 distinct CDR3 sequences; about a fifth of them were singletons. Over 1.1% of the sample belongs to the ten largest clones.

Libraries of naive CD8 T cells were built from about 19,000 to 1,100,000 sorted cells, with 10%, 30% or 50% of the purified RNA used. On a BD FACSAria II, naive CD8 T cells were FACS-sorted as CD8+CD4-CCR7+CD45RA+ and collected into RLT Plus buffer. To test detection sensitivity, Jurkat RNA equal to fewer than 13 TCR copies was added to samples of roughly 18,000-1,000,000 naive CD8 T cells. Enrichment of CD8 T cells was performed with RosetteSep CD8+ T Cell Enrichment Cocktail and Ficoll-Paque, after which ACK red cell lysis was carried out. The paper's findings and limits, for the study overall: Naive libraries contained spiked-in Jurkat TCR RNA (approximately nine copies' worth), which is not part of the donor repertoire. Even against a background of about a million naive CD8 T cells, spiked-in Jurkat TCR RNA amounting to a single cell's worth was reported to be detectable. Without barcode sub-clustering, chimeric consensus sequences inflated TCR diversity; chimeras reached as high as 47%. In CMV-specific effector cells, clones with more than 20 RNA copies accounted for over 99% of molecules, whereas in naive cells such clones accounted for under 1%. Modeling estimated about 3.3 recovered TCR RNA copies per cell, compared with about 9.8 by digital PCR, which implies roughly 30% capture efficiency. The sizes of highly expanded clones could end up underestimated when identical TCR molecules share a barcode.

The table lists this clonotype with many counts. The antigen this receptor binds is unknown. It has no much larger one-base neighbor in the sample; base qualities were not kept. The rearrangement combines TRBV7-6 with TRBJ2-1; TRBD2 fits 9 bases in the junction. The TCR originated in a human donor in good health. Some libraries in this study had Jurkat cell RNA spiked in. The sequenced sample consisted of naive CD8+ T cells from blood, with Jurkat cell RNA spiked in. The cell subset or site tag for this specimen amounts to: FACS-sorted CD8+CD4-CCR7+CD45RA+ naive T cells. The DNA reads TGTGCCAGCAGCTTAGAGGCTAGCGGGACCCATGAGCAGTTCTTC. This gives the protein CASSLEASGTHEQFF.